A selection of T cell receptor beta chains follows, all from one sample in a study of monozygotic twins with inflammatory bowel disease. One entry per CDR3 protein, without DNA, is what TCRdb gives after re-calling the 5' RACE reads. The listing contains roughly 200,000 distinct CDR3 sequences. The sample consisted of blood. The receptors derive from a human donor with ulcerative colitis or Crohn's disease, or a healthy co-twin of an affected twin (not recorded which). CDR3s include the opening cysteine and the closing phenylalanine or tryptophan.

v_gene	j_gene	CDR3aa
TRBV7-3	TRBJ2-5	CASSVTGEFQETQYF
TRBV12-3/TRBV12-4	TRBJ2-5	CASSNSHQETQYF
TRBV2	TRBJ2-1	CASSATGGANEQFF
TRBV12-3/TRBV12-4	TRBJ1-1	CASRPLGNTEAFF
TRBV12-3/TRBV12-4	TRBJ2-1	CASSFSSGHNEQFF
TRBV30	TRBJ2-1	CAWRGWNNNEQFF
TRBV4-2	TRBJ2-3	CASRIAGGGDMVGRDTQYF
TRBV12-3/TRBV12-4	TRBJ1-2	CASSFTGTGQSSRGYTF
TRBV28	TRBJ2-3	CASIPRLAGYTDTQYF
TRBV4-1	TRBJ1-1	CASSQDSDSWNTEAFF
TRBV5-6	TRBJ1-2	CASSFLGDDGYTF